The clone carrying this TCR beta chain was counted a few times. What it recognizes is unknown. TCRdb's copy holds only in-frame clones and misses some; the assay was immunoSEQ multiplex PCR. Among about 76,000 clones listed, more than 80% were seen once. V dropped 0 bases and J dropped 6 bases, with 11 bases sitting between them. Germline V gene data show CDR1 as MNHEY and CDR2 as SMNVEV (reference sequence). The CDR3 is made up of 14 amino acids. This record comes from a study of radiotherapy plus CTLA-4 blockade in lung cancer. Study-wide results and limits: Per reports, early blood T cell clone dynamics, plus interferon-beta, forecast response most strongly.

The specimen was peripheral blood, collected from a patient treated with radiotherapy plus ipilimumab. The receptor comes from a human donor with non-small cell lung cancer who had stable disease on radiotherapy plus ipilimumab. This chain uses TRBV27 with TRBJ1-2; D gene ambiguous. The CDR3 spells CASSLSSLVDGYTF. CDR3 bases: TGTGCCAGCAGTTTATCGAGTTTGGTGGATGGCTACACCTTC.